This entry lists 9 T cell receptor beta chains sequenced from one sample in a study of blood T cell repertoires in COVID-19. The protocol was immunoSEQ multiplex PCR, while the TCRdb copy is restricted to in-frame clones and leaves out a portion. The table lists fewer than 300,000 clones, approximately 89% of them singletons. Material: peripheral blood. These receptors all stem from a woman aged 45-59 years with acute or convalescent COVID-19.

This chain links TRBV30 with TRBJ1-4; 10 bases line up with TRBD1. The CDR3 has 13 residues. In germline, CDR1 is GTSNPN, CDR2 SVGIG (reference sequence). V was clipped by 6 bases and J by 5 bases; unmatched bases: 3. The chain's CDR3 is CACPGQGNEKLFF. CDR3 nucleotide sequence: TGTGCCTGCCCGGGACAGGGGAATGAAAAACTGTTTTTT. Variable domain in full (rest from reference TRBV30 and TRBJ1-4): SQTIHQWPATLVQPVGSPLSLECTVEGTSNPNLYWYRQAAGRGLQLLFYSVGIGQISSEVPQNLSASRPQDRQFILSSKKLLLSDSGFYLCACPGQGNEKLFFGSGTQLSVL.

This sequence joins TRBV25-1 and TRBJ1-3; no firm D call. This CDR3 spans 14 amino acids. The germline gives CDR1 MGHDK, CDR2 SYGVNS. V lost 5 bases, J lost 0 bases, and 8 bases lay in between. The DNA of the CDR3 is TGTGCCAGCAGTAGACGGGGCTCTGGAAACACCATATATTTT. Translation gives CASSRRGSGNTIYF.

V usage is TRBV3-1 (or the pseudogene TRBV3-2) and J usage is TRBJ2-7; 10 bases map to TRBD2. Germline CDR1 reads LGHDT; CDR2 reads YNNKEL (reference sequence). This CDR3 spans 15 amino acids. With 4 bases clipped from V and 2 bases from J, the junction kept 5 bases outside the gene matches. This chain's CDR3 is CASSRTSGGTYEQYF. CDR3 nucleotide sequence: TGTGCCAGCAGCCGGACTAGCGGAGGGACCTACGAGCAGTACTTC.

The rearrangement joins TRBV3-1 (or the pseudogene TRBV3-2) to TRBJ1-1; D is unresolved. The V and J ends lost 7 bases and 3 bases respectively, with 12 bases between them. Germline V gene data show CDR1 as LGHDT and CDR2 as YNNKEL (reference sequence). There are 13 residues in the CDR3. The CDR3 loop is CASTGGEDTEAFF. CDR3 DNA sequence: TGTGCCAGCACAGGCGGGGAAGACACTGAAGCTTTCTTT.

The chain has TRBV7-3 and TRBJ1-1, with TRBD1 as a possible D gene (5 bases). This CDR3 has 15 amino acids. Trimming took off 5 bases at V and 3 bases at J, with 16 bases between the two ends. Germline CDR1 is SGHTA and CDR2 is FQGTGA. The CDR3 loop is CASSEQGLRYTEAFF. Written as DNA, the CDR3 is TGTGCCAGCAGCGAGCAGGGTTTACGGTACACTGAAGCTTTCTTT.

This clone was recorded only once. The chain carries TRBV28 and TRBJ2-1, with D perhaps matching TRBD2 (6 bases). The V end was cut by 3 bases, the J end by 1 base, with 13 bases between. The germline gives CDR1 MDHEN, CDR2 SYDVKM. The CDR3 has 16 residues. The CDR3 protein is CASSLGLAVSYNEQFF. In DNA, the CDR3 is TGTGCCAGCAGTTTGGGTTTAGCGGTATCCTACAATGAGCAGTTCTTC.

The CDR3 loop reads CASSLEGSGSAETQYF. Written as DNA, the CDR3 is TGTGCCAGCAGCTTAGAGGGGAGCGGGAGTGCGGAGACCCAGTACTTC. The gene calls are TRBV11-3 and TRBJ2-5, with 8 nucleotides matching TRBD2. CDR3 length: 16 amino acids. Germline V gene data show CDR1 as SGHNT and CDR2 as YENEEA. The V and J ends lost 0 bases and 5 bases, in that order; junction bases with no gene match: 8. Supplemented by reference TRBV11-3 and TRBJ2-5, the full variable domain reads EAGVVQSPRYKIIEKKQPVAFWCNPISGHNTLYWYLQNLGQGPELLIRYENEEAVDDSQLPKDRFSAERLKGVDSTLKIQPAELGDSAVYLCASSLEGSGSAETQYFGPGTRLLVL.

This clone was seen a handful of times. The chain has TRBV5-1 and TRBJ1-1; TRBD1 is a possible D gene (6 bases). CDR3 length: 15 residues. The V gene lost 4 bases and the J gene lost 4 bases, with 17 bases spanning the gap. Germline V gene lookup returns CDR1 SGHRS and CDR2 YFSETQ. This CDR3 reads CASSVLTGLSTEAFF. The CDR3, as DNA: TGCGCCAGCAGCGTTCTTACAGGGTTAAGCACTGAAGCTTTCTTT.

The gene calls are TRBV3-1 (or the pseudogene TRBV3-2) and TRBJ1-3; 7 bases match TRBD1. This CDR3 is 19 amino acids long. CDR1 and CDR2 from the germline V gene are LGHDT and YNNKEL (reference sequence). V lost 0 bases and J lost 0; bases outside the gene matches: 11. The CDR3 reads CASSQDLLNRGFSGNTIYF. CDR3 bases: TGTGCCAGCAGCCAAGACCTCCTAAACAGGGGCTTCTCTGGAAACACCATATATTTT.